This T cell receptor beta chain appears in the sequencing data of a study of cytomegalovirus exposure and HLA in healthy donors. The PCR ran on 60 Vbeta and 13 Jbeta primers. Repertoires were generated with immunoSEQ multiplex PCR, while TCRdb's copy carries only in-frame clones and drops some. Of about 270,000 clones in the sample, under 80% were seen once. Trimming removed 3 bases at V and 6 bases at J, with 12 bases between. Per germline, CDR1 SNHLY and CDR2 FYNNEI. The CDR3 totals 14 residues. The sequence was collected from a female donor in good health and CMV-seronegative. The chain employs TRBV2 and TRBJ2-4, with TRBD2 as a possible D gene (5 bases). Sequencing used PBMCs. Written as DNA, the CDR3 is TGTGCCAGCAGTGAGACGGGGAGCGGAAACATTCAGTACTTC. This translates into CASSETGSGNIQYF.